The 27 T cell receptor beta chains below come from one sample, sequenced in a study of PD-L1 blockade in urothelial cancer. TCRdb keeps only in-frame clones here, not all; method: immunoSEQ multiplex PCR. The repertoire consists of over 45,000 clones, with 85% to 90% occurring once and the leading ten covering roughly 2.8%. The sample was PBMCs, taken around atezolizumab (anti-PD-L1) treatment. The receptors come from a man between 50 and 59 years old with urothelial cancer.

This chain joins TRBV7-9 and TRBJ2-3; TRBD2 agrees at 9 bases. The CDR3 has 18 amino acids. V gave up 2 bases and J gave up 0 bases; unmatched junction bases: 9. Germline values: CDR1 SEHNR, CDR2 FQNEAQ (reference sequence). The CDR3 DNA sequence: TGTGCCAGCAGCTTATGGGCGGGAGGGCCCTCTAGCACAGATACGCAGTATTTT. Its protein product is CASSLWAGGPSSTDTQYF.

The chain uses TRBV5-1 and TRBJ1-2; 9 positions match TRBD1. The germline V gene encodes CDR1 SGHRS and CDR2 YFSETQ. The length of the CDR3 is 19 residues. With V trimmed by 3 bases and J by 5 bases, 20 bases remained unmatched. For the CDR3, the DNA is TGCGCCAGCAGCTCCCCGGACGGGACAGGGAGGCTCTCCCTTTATGGCTACACCTTC. Protein: CASSSPDGTGRLSLYGYTF.

This chain uses TRBV9 with TRBJ2-7; perhaps TRBD2 as D (5 bases). From germline, CDR1 is SGDLS and CDR2 YYNGEE. V lost 0 bases and J 2 bases, leaving 15 bases between the germline ends. This CDR3 spans 16 amino acids. DNA of the CDR3: TGTGCCAGCAGCGTAGCGTCGCTAGCAGACACCTACGAGCAGTACTTC. Protein product: CASSVASLADTYEQYF. Filled out from reference TRBV9 and TRBJ2-7, the complete variable domain reads DSGVTQTPKHLITATGQRVTLRCSPRSGDLSVYWYQQSLDQGLQFLIQYYNGEERAKGNILERFSAQQFPDLHSELNLSSLELGDSALYFCASSVASLADTYEQYFGPGTRLTVT.

The V and J genes are TRBV19 and TRBJ2-1; weak D call: TRBD2 (6 bases). The CDR3 is made up of 16 amino acids. Germline CDR1 is LNHDA and CDR2 is SQIVND (reference sequence). V was cut by 7 bases and J by 4 bases, with 20 bases left in between. CDR3 bases: TGTGCCAGTACCGGCCGTGTGGGCGGGGCTTACAATGAGCAGTTCTTC. Protein sequence: CASTGRVGGAYNEQFF.

The chain has TRBV11-1 and TRBJ2-7, with TRBD1 matching over 8 bases. The CDR3 has 15 residues. Germline V gene data show CDR1 as SGHAT and CDR2 as FQDESV (reference sequence). After removal of 0 bases from V and 3 bases from J, the junction contained 4 bases not matched to a gene. CDR3 sequence reads: CASSLAPTGDYEQYF. CDR3 coding DNA: TGTGCCAGCAGCTTAGCCCCGACAGGGGACTACGAGCAGTACTTC.

The V and J genes are TRBV10-2 and TRBJ1-6; a possible D gene is TRBD1 (5 bases). From germline, CDR1 is WSHSY and CDR2 SAAADI. The CDR3 loop spans 15 amino acids. V was clipped by 4 bases and J by 15 bases, with 22 bases between them. CDR3 coding DNA: TGCGCCAGCAGTGCTTCGGGACCGGGGGATCAAGACCTCCACTTT. Residues: CASSASGPGDQDLHF.

The CDR3 spells CASREAGGNQPQHF. Written as DNA, the CDR3 is TGCGCCAGCAGGGAGGCCGGCGGCAATCAGCCCCAGCATTTT. J is TRBJ1-5 and V is TRBV5-1; no firm D call. The germline gives CDR1 SGHRS, CDR2 YFSETQ. This CDR3 spans 14 amino acids. Deletions cut 5 bases from V and 2 bases from J, with 11 bases between. Full variable domain (outside the CDR3, taken from reference TRBV5-1 and TRBJ1-5): KAGVTQTPRYLIKTRGQQVTLSCSPISGHRSVSWYQQTPGQGLQFLFEYFSETQRNKGNFPGRFSGRQFSNSRSEMNVSTLELGDSALYLCASREAGGNQPQHFGDGTRLSIL.

The CDR3 DNA reads TGTGCCAGCAGTTTATCGGTGGGAGGCCAGACCCAGTACTTC. Its translation: CASSLSVGGQTQYF. The genes are TRBV28 and TRBJ2-5, with D perhaps TRBD2 (6 bases). The CDR3 sequence is 14 residues long. The germline V and J ends were trimmed by 1 base and 6 bases, with 12 bases remaining between them. Germline V gene data show CDR1 as MDHEN and CDR2 as SYDVKM. Combining the CDR3 with reference TRBV28 and TRBJ2-5 gives the whole variable domain DVKVTQSSRYLVKRTGEKVFLECVQDMDHENMFWYRQDPGLGLRLIYFSYDVKMKEKGDIPEGYSVSREKKERFSLILESASTNQTSMYLCASSLSVGGQTQYFGPGTRLLVL.

On this clone itself: Sequence at one end of the junction differs from germline and may be a read error. J is TRBJ2-3 and V is TRBV18; perhaps TRBD2 as D (6 bases). Germline V gene lookup returns CDR1 KGHSH and CDR2 LQKENI. This CDR3 has 18 amino acids. The chain's CDR3 is CASSPRRAAGWSGPQENF. The CDR3 DNA reads as TGTGCCAGCTCACCGCGGAGGGCGGCCGGGTGGTCAGGCCCGCAAGAAAATTTT. The entire variable domain, with the rest obtained from reference TRBV18 and TRBJ2-3, is as follows: NAGVMQNPRHLVRRRGQEARLRCSPMKGHSHVYWYRQLPEEGLKFMVYLQKENIIDESGMPKERFSAEFPKEGPSILRIQQVVRGDSAAYFCASSPRRAAGWSGPQENFGPGTRLTVL.

In its sample, this clone was seen once. This chain uses TRBV2 with TRBJ2-7; perhaps TRBD2 as D (7 bases). The CDR3 has 14 residues. The V end lost 6 bases, the J end lost 3 bases, and 15 bases lay between the germline ends. From germline, CDR1 is SNHLY and CDR2 FYNNEI. CDR3 amino acids: CASRARGGLYEQYF. In DNA, the CDR3 is TGTGCCAGCAGGGCGAGGGGGGGGCTCTACGAGCAGTACTTC.

The chain carries TRBV7-3 and TRBJ2-1; 7 bases are a match to TRBD2. V lost 5 bases and J lost 7; bases outside the gene matches: 5. The length of the CDR3 is 13 residues. CDR1 is SGHTA, CDR2 FQGTGA, per germline. In DNA form, the CDR3 reads TGTGCCAGCAGCGGTGGCGGGAGAAATGAGCAGTTCTTC. Translated: CASSGGGRNEQFF.

This chain joins TRBV27 and TRBJ2-7; D is undetermined. The CDR3 loop spans 13 amino acids. In germline, CDR1 is MNHEY, CDR2 SMNVEV (reference sequence). V shed 0 bases and J shed 4 bases, with 7 bases lying between them. In DNA, the CDR3 is TGTGCCAGCAGTTTATCCCCTAGGTACGAGCAGTACTTC. It codes for CASSLSPRYEQYF.

The V call is TRBV5-1, the J call TRBJ2-4; the match to TRBD2 covers 11 bases. Germline CDR1 is SGHRS and CDR2 is YFSETQ. With 5 bases clipped from V and 1 base from J, the junction kept 11 bases outside the gene matches. The CDR3 has 18 residues. CDR3 sequence (DNA): TGCGCCAGCAGGGGACTAGCGGACTTACCGGGGGCCAAAAACATTCAGTACTTC. This sequence encodes CASRGLADLPGAKNIQYF.

This rearrangement joins TRBV5-1 to TRBJ2-3; TRBD2 is a possible D gene (5 bases). The V end was cut by 4 bases, the J end by 2 bases, with 11 bases between. CDR3 length equals 14 residues. Germline values: CDR1 SGHRS, CDR2 YFSETQ. The CDR3 bases are TGCGCCAGCAGCCCAGGACTTGACACAGATACGCAGTATTTT. Protein sequence: CASSPGLDTDTQYF. The full variable domain, rest sourced from reference TRBV5-1 and TRBJ2-3, is KAGVTQTPRYLIKTRGQQVTLSCSPISGHRSVSWYQQTPGQGLQFLFEYFSETQRNKGNFPGRFSGRQFSNSRSEMNVSTLELGDSALYLCASSPGLDTDTQYFGPGTRLTVL.

V and J are TRBV30 and TRBJ2-2; D not certain. This CDR3 has 13 amino acids. Trimming removed 4 bases at V and 2 bases at J, with 8 bases between. CDR1 and CDR2 from the germline V gene are GTSNPN and SVGIG (reference sequence). In DNA form, the CDR3 reads TGTGCCTGGAATGGAGTAAACACCGGGGAGCTGTTTTTT. Residues: CAWNGVNTGELFF.

The rearrangement uses TRBV19 and TRBJ2-3; no clear D gene. The V gene lost 3 bases and the J gene lost 4 bases, with 8 bases spanning the gap. Germline CDR1 LNHDA, CDR2 SQIVND (reference sequence). The CDR3 contains 13 residues. CDR3 coding DNA: TGTGCCAGTAGTATGATGAGAGCAGATACGCAGTATTTT. It encodes CASSMMRADTQYF.

The chain is built from TRBV7-6 and TRBJ2-2, with TRBD1 as a possible D gene (5 bases). The CDR3 runs to 15 residues. Trimming stripped 1 base from V and 6 bases from J, with 12 bases between. CDR1 and CDR2 (germline): SGHVS, FNYEAQ. Written as DNA, the CDR3 is TGTGCCAGCAGCTTAGTAGGCAGGGCGTCCGGGGAGCTGTTTTTT. Residues: CASSLVGRASGELFF. Together with reference TRBV7-6 and TRBJ2-2, the CDR3 gives the full variable domain: GAGVSQSPRYKVTKRGQDVALRCDPISGHVSLYWYRQALGQGPEFLTYFNYEAQQDKSGLPNDRFSAERPEGSISTLTIQRTEQRDSAMYRCASSLVGRASGELFFGEGSRLTVL.

The genes are TRBV6-5 and TRBJ1-5, with 9 bases fitting TRBD1. Germline-derived CDR1 and CDR2 are MNHEY and SVGAGI. The V gene end was trimmed by 5 bases and the J gene end by 8 bases; junction bases not matched to a gene: 10. CDR3 length equals 15 residues. Here the CDR3 reads CASSMGGQGVKPQHF. Here the CDR3 DNA reads TGTGCCAGCAGTATGGGGGGACAGGGCGTTAAGCCCCAGCATTTT.

This chain joins TRBV19 and TRBJ1-2; no definite D call. CDR3 size: 13 residues. The V gene's germline CDR1 is LNHDA and CDR2 SQIVND (reference sequence). V was shortened by 6 bases and J by 4 bases, with 12 bases between the two germline ends. CDR3 sequence: CASREEGSYGYTF. The DNA for the CDR3 is TGTGCCAGTAGGGAGGAGGGAAGCTATGGCTACACCTTC. The full variable domain, rest sourced from reference TRBV19 and TRBJ1-2, is DGGITQSPKYLFRKEGQNVTLSCEQNLNHDAMYWYRQDPGQGLRLIYYSQIVNDFQKGDIAEGYSVSREKKESFPLTVTSAQKNPTAFYLCASREEGSYGYTFGSGTRLTVV.

The chain couples TRBV18 to TRBJ2-7, with 7 bases fitting TRBD1. The CDR3 consists of 13 residues. Germline V CDR1 and CDR2: KGHSH, LQKENI. V was pared by 2 bases and J by 3 bases, with 1 base of the junction left unmatched. The CDR3, as DNA: TGTGCCAGCTCACCAGGGACAGACTACGAGCAGTACTTC. Protein sequence: CASSPGTDYEQYF.

The V call is TRBV5-4, the J call TRBJ1-4; the match to TRBD1 covers 9 bases. V dropped 2 bases and J dropped 8; count of bases not matched to a gene: 7. The CDR3 loop spans 15 amino acids. The V gene's germline CDR1 is SGHNT and CDR2 YYREEE (reference sequence). The CDR3 region has the DNA TGTGCCAGCAGCTTAAGGGGACAGGGACCCGAAAAACTGTTTTTT. Protein sequence: CASSLRGQGPEKLFF.

This chain joins TRBV5-5 and TRBJ2-5; maybe TRBD2 (5 bases). The CDR3 is 14 residues long. The ends were cut back, 4 bases at V and 4 bases at J, with 14 bases in the middle. CDR1 and CDR2 (germline): SGHKS, YYEKEE (reference sequence). Written as DNA, the CDR3 is TGTGCCAGCAGCCAAGAGGGCCAGGCAGAGACCCAGTACTTC. This translates into CASSQEGQAETQYF.

The chain recombines TRBV29-1 with TRBJ1-1, with TRBD1 matching 7 bases. Germline V gene sequence: CDR1 SQVTM, CDR2 ANQGSEA. V lost 7 bases and J lost 1; bases outside the gene matches: 9. This CDR3 contains 14 residues. In DNA, the CDR3 is TGCAGCGGGTCGGGACAGCACTGGAACACTGAAGCTTTCTTT. Amino acid sequence: CSGSGQHWNTEAFF.

This sequence joins TRBV2 and TRBJ1-6; 12 nucleotides line up with TRBD1. CDR3 size: 16 residues. Trimming at V came to 7 bases and at J to 7 bases, leaving 8 bases not matched to a gene. Germline CDR1 is SNHLY and CDR2 is FYNNEI. The CDR3 nucleotides read TGTGCCAGCAAAAACATGGGACAGGGGGCAAATTCACCCCTCCACTTT. It yields the protein CASKNMGQGANSPLHF.

The chain combines TRBV4-2 with TRBJ1-2, with D unresolved. V was cut by 0 bases and J by 2 bases, with 7 bases left in between. This CDR3 contains 14 residues. CDR1 LGHNA and CDR2 YNFKEQ come from the germline V gene. CDR3 residues: CASSQDSENYGYTF. CDR3 nucleotides: TGTGCCAGCAGCCAAGACTCAGAAAACTATGGCTACACCTTC.

V is TRBV28 and J is TRBJ1-1; TRBD1 matches at 10 bases. V shed 8 bases, J shed 7 bases, and the junction held 7 bases outside the gene matches. Per germline, CDR1 MDHEN and CDR2 SYDVKM. This CDR3 is built from 13 residues. The CDR3 DNA sequence: TGTGCCAGCTCGACAGGGGGCGAGGTTGAAGCTTTCTTT. The encoded protein is CASSTGGEVEAFF. The full variable domain, rest sourced from reference TRBV28 and TRBJ1-1, is DVKVTQSSRYLVKRTGEKVFLECVQDMDHENMFWYRQDPGLGLRLIYFSYDVKMKEKGDIPEGYSVSREKKERFSLILESASTNQTSMYLCASSTGGEVEAFFGQGTRLTVV.

This chain uses TRBV19 with TRBJ2-4; a weak D match, TRBD2 (6 bases). CDR3 size: 14 residues. The germline V gene encodes CDR1 LNHDA and CDR2 SQIVND (reference sequence). Trimming pared 1 base from V and 4 bases from J, leaving 8 bases between. The DNA of the CDR3 is TGTGCCAGTAGTATAGTGGGGGGTAAAAACATTCAGTACTTC. Translation gives CASSIVGGKNIQYF.